The 16 T cell receptor beta chains presented below share a single source sample, sequenced in a study of response to subunit inactivated influenza vaccine. TCRdb analysed the RT-PCR reads with MiXCR anew, one entry per CDR3 protein. This sample carries a few hundred thousand distinct CDR3 sequences, around 15% of them seen once, and the ten largest clones take 11%. Source: PBMCs from blood, taken roughly 13 days after vaccination. The receptors originated from a man in his fifties or sixties who received an inactivated influenza vaccine.

V usage is TRBV11-2 and J usage is TRBJ2-5; D is unclear. With 0 bases removed from V and 9 bases from J, the gap between germline ends came to 8 bases. The length of the CDR3 is 12 residues. CDR1 and CDR2 from the germline V gene are SGHAT and FQNNGV. The CDR3 loop reads CASSLDRSAQYF. Here the CDR3 DNA reads TGTGCCAGCAGCTTAGATCGTTCGGCCCAGTACTTC.

This clonotype has ten or more counts. The rearrangement links TRBV7-6 to TRBJ2-1, with 8 bases lining up with TRBD1. With 2 bases clipped from V and 6 bases from J, the junction kept 6 bases outside the gene matches. Germline V gene sequence: CDR1 SGHVS, CDR2 FNYEAQ. This CDR3 has 15 amino acids. In DNA form, the CDR3 reads TGTGCCAGCAGCTTACCCGGACAGGGCTTCAATGAGCAGTTCTTC. It translates to CASSLPGQGFNEQFF. Filled out from reference TRBV7-6 and TRBJ2-1, the complete variable domain reads GAGVSQSPRYKVTKRGQDVALRCDPISGHVSLYWYRQALGQGPEFLTYFNYEAQQDKSGLPNDRFSAERPEGSISTLTIQRTEQRDSAMYRCASSLPGQGFNEQFFGPGTRLTVL.

This clonotype was seen repeatedly, ten times or more. The V and J genes are TRBV11-2 and TRBJ2-1; TRBD2 agrees at 7 bases. CDR3 length: 17 amino acids. Germline-derived CDR1 and CDR2 are SGHAT and FQNNGV. Trimming at V came to 1 base and at J to 0 bases, leaving 6 bases not matched to a gene. Here the CDR3 reads CASSLAHLAASYNEQFF. CDR3 sequence (DNA): TGTGCCAGCAGCTTAGCCCATCTAGCGGCCTCCTACAATGAGCAGTTCTTC. The complete variable domain, with remaining parts taken from reference TRBV11-2 and TRBJ2-1, reads EAGVAQSPRYKIIEKRQSVAFWCNPISGHATLYWYQQILGQGPKLLIQFQNNGVVDDSQLPKDRFSAERLKGVDSTLKIQPAKLEDSAVYLCASSLAHLAASYNEQFFGPGTRLTVL.

This clonotype showed up just once. This sequence joins TRBV18 and TRBJ2-3; 9 bases match TRBD1. Germline CDR1 KGHSH, CDR2 LQKENI. The CDR3 is made up of 13 amino acids. With V trimmed by 4 bases and J by 6 bases, 2 bases remained unmatched. The CDR3 loop is CASSRTGEDTQYF. The CDR3 DNA is TGTGCCAGCTCACGGACAGGGGAGGATACGCAGTATTTT.

This clonotype was detected only a few times. The V gene is TRBV7-9, the J gene TRBJ2-3; D gene unclear. The V end was cut by 1 base, the J end by 3 bases, with 14 bases between. This CDR3 is built from 16 residues. Germline assignment: CDR1 SEHNR and CDR2 FQNEAQ (reference sequence). The CDR3 loop reads CASSLGLTASTDTQYF. Here the CDR3 DNA reads TGTGCCAGCAGCTTAGGCCTCACCGCCAGTACAGATACGCAGTATTTT.

This clonotype was seen a handful of times. This chain joins TRBV12-3 or TRBV12-4 and TRBJ2-5; 10 bases agree with TRBD1. The CDR3 length is 12 residues. Trimming cost V 6 bases and J 7 bases; bases outside gene matches: 2. Written as DNA, the CDR3 is TGTGCCAGCAGGGGACAGGGGATGACCCAGTACTTC. The encoded protein is CASRGQGMTQYF.

The chain uses TRBV7-2 and TRBJ1-1; 10 bases align to TRBD1. Trimming took 0 bases from V and 0 from J; bases not matched to a gene: 10. CDR3 length: 19 residues. In germline, CDR1 is SGHTA, CDR2 FQGNSA. The CDR3 loop is CASSLARQGAWRMNTEAFF. In DNA, the CDR3 is TGTGCCAGCAGCTTAGCGAGACAGGGGGCATGGAGGATGAACACTGAAGCTTTCTTT.

This clonotype was recorded at least ten times. V usage is TRBV20-1 and J usage is TRBJ2-1; TRBD2 aligns across 10 bases. The CDR3 loop spans 14 amino acids. V lost 6 bases and J lost 2; bases outside the gene matches: 4. Germline CDR1 and CDR2: DFQATT and SNEGSKA (reference sequence). CDR3 sequence (DNA): TGCAGTGCAGTACTAGCGGGGACCTACAATGAGCAGTTCTTC. Translating gives CSAVLAGTYNEQFF.

The chain carries TRBV20-1 and TRBJ2-1; D is undetermined. Germline V CDR1 and CDR2: DFQATT, SNEGSKA (reference sequence). Trimming took off 1 base at V and 0 bases at J, with 13 bases between the two ends. The CDR3 loop spans 16 amino acids. The CDR3, as DNA: TGCAGTGCTAGAGGGGCGTCCCCGGACTCCTACAATGAGCAGTTCTTC. It codes for CSARGASPDSYNEQFF.

This clonotype was observed a few times. The rearrangement joins TRBV2 to TRBJ1-5; 7 nucleotides match TRBD1. The CDR3 is 16 residues long. Losses at the gene ends were 5 bases for V and 0 bases for J; bases not matched to a gene: 7. Per germline, CDR1 SNHLY and CDR2 FYNNEI. This CDR3 reads CASSRQGPNSNQPQHF. The CDR3 DNA is TGTGCCAGCAGTCGACAGGGACCAAATAGCAATCAGCCCCAGCATTTT.

The V gene is TRBV4-3, the J gene TRBJ2-3, with TRBD1 identical over 7 bases. V shed 0 bases and J 4 bases; nucleotides not matched to a gene: 7. CDR3 length: 16 amino acids. CDR1 LGHNA and CDR2 YSLEER come from the germline V gene. CDR3 coding DNA: TGCGCCAGCAGCCAAGATCTAGGGGGCGCGGCAGATACGCAGTATTTT. Translation gives CASSQDLGGAADTQYF.

The chain is built from TRBV15 and TRBJ1-1; tentative D call: TRBD1 (6 bases). Per germline, CDR1 LNHNV and CDR2 YYDKDF (reference sequence). The CDR3 consists of 14 residues. V was shortened by 1 base and J by 5 bases, with 11 bases between the two germline ends. CDR3 nucleotide sequence: TGTGCCACCAGCAGAGGCTCAGGGGTTACTGAAGCTTTCTTT. Translating gives CATSRGSGVTEAFF.

This chain uses TRBV6-5 with TRBJ2-3; no clear D gene. There are 16 residues in the CDR3. With 0 bases removed from V and 5 bases from J, the gap between germline ends came to 15 bases. Per the germline V gene, CDR1 is MNHEY and CDR2 is SVGAGI. The CDR3 nucleotides are TGTGCCAGCAGTTACTCGATGGCGGAATGGGGAGATACGCAGTATTTT. Its translation: CASSYSMAEWGDTQYF.

V and J are TRBV6-2 or TRBV6-3 and TRBJ1-5, with D possibly being TRBD1 (5 bases). V dropped 6 bases and J dropped 2 bases, with 14 bases sitting between them. Germline assignment: CDR1 MNHEY and CDR2 SVGEGT. The CDR3 runs 15 residues. The CDR3 protein is CASSSPARGNQPQHF. The CDR3 DNA sequence: TGTGCCAGCAGCTCCCCCGCCAGGGGCAATCAGCCCCAGCATTTT.

This clonotype was counted a few times. The V call is TRBV2, the J call TRBJ2-4, with TRBD2 matching over 10 bases. The J segment lost 1 base and the V segment lost 4 bases, leaving 4 bases of the junction unmatched. The germline gives CDR1 SNHLY, CDR2 FYNNEI. The CDR3 sequence is 16 residues long. The CDR3 reads CASSGTSGDAKNIQYF. The CDR3 DNA follows: TGTGCCAGCAGTGGGACTAGCGGTGACGCCAAAAACATTCAGTACTTC. Together with reference TRBV2 and TRBJ2-4, the CDR3 gives the full variable domain: EPEVTQTPSHQVTQMGQEVILRCVPISNHLYFYWYRQILGQKVEFLVSFYNNEISEKSEIFDDQFSVERPDGSNFTLKIRSTKLEDSAMYFCASSGTSGDAKNIQYFGAGTRLSVL.

This clonotype was seen repeatedly, ten times or more. V and J are TRBV13 and TRBJ2-1; D is possibly TRBD1 (8 bases). Per the germline V gene, CDR1 is PRHDT and CDR2 is FYEKMQ (reference sequence). The CDR3 length is 14 residues. V was trimmed by 4 bases and J by 5 bases, leaving 12 bases between them. The CDR3 nucleotides are TGTGCCAGCAGCTGGACAGGGAGGGACAATGAGCAGTTCTTC. It codes for CASSWTGRDNEQFF.